The 30 T cell receptor beta chains in this list originate from one sample, sequenced in a study of T cell responses to AZD1222 COVID-19 vaccine. Method: immunoSEQ multiplex PCR; TCRdb's copy keeps in-frame clones and lacks some. The table has over 55,000 clones, roughly four fifths seen once. The sequenced sample was peripheral blood, obtained 28 days after the second AZD1222 dose. These receptors came from an adult who received the AZD1222 COVID-19 vaccine.

The J gene is TRBJ1-1, the V gene TRBV28; 9 nucleotides match TRBD1. The CDR3 length is 14 residues. V shed 5 bases and J 6 bases; nucleotides not matched to a gene: 7. CDR1 and CDR2 (germline): MDHEN, SYDVKM. CDR3 sequence: CASSRGTGRAEAFF. DNA of the CDR3: TGTGCCAGCAGTCGAGGGACAGGGAGGGCTGAAGCTTTCTTT.

The V gene is TRBV7-2, the J gene TRBJ2-1; 9 nucleotides agree with TRBD2. Germline assignment: CDR1 SGHTA and CDR2 FQGNSA. V trimming: 4 bases; J trimming: 5 bases; junction bases outside the gene matches: 6. The CDR3 runs to 15 residues. The CDR3 nucleotides are TGTGCCAGCAGCTCCGGGACTAGCCCTAACAATGAGCAGTTCTTC. It encodes CASSSGTSPNNEQFF.

This rearrangement joins TRBV11-2 to TRBJ2-1, with D perhaps matching TRBD1 or TRBD2 (5 bases each). CDR1 SGHAT and CDR2 FQNNGV come from the germline V gene. This CDR3 comprises 15 residues. V was shortened by 4 bases and J by 6 bases, with 16 bases between the two germline ends. CDR3 nucleotides: TGTGCCAGCAGCTATCCAGGGACCGCTTTCAATGAGCAGTTCTTC. It encodes CASSYPGTAFNEQFF.

V is TRBV30 and J is TRBJ1-1; TRBD1 might be the D (5 bases). CDR3 size: 15 residues. The germline V gene has CDR1 GTSNPN and CDR2 SVGIG (reference sequence). Trimming stripped 0 bases from V and 1 base from J, with 12 bases between. The CDR3 is CAWSVTPTGNTEAFF. For the CDR3, the DNA is TGTGCCTGGAGTGTGACACCCACAGGGAACACTGAAGCTTTCTTT.

V gene TRBV12-3 or TRBV12-4 combines with J gene TRBJ1-1; the D gene is possibly TRBD1 (5 bases). The CDR3 contains 12 residues. V lost 6 bases and J lost 4, with 9 bases in between. This CDR3 is CASRAGATEAFF. DNA of the CDR3: TGTGCCAGCAGAGCCGGGGCCACTGAAGCTTTCTTT.

As DNA, the CDR3 is TGTGCCAGCAGCTTCTCAGTGACCCCAAACTATGGCTACACCTTC. Translation gives CASSFSVTPNYGYTF. The genes are TRBV7-8 and TRBJ1-2; D ambiguous. Trimming pared 3 bases from V and 2 bases from J, leaving 13 bases between. CDR1 and CDR2 from the germline V gene are SGHVS and FQNEAQ. The CDR3 spans 15 residues.

This rearrangement joins TRBV7-2 to TRBJ1-5; D not resolved. Trimming stripped 1 base from V and 0 bases from J, with 13 bases between. Looked up from germline, CDR1 is SGHTA and CDR2 is FQGNSA. This CDR3 is 17 amino acids long. For the CDR3, the DNA is TGTGCCAGCAGCTTAGTTCCAGAATATTATAGCAATCAGCCCCAGCATTTT. Its translation is CASSLVPEYYSNQPQHF.

The V gene is TRBV7-8, the J gene TRBJ1-1; D remains ambiguous. CDR1 SGHVS and CDR2 FQNEAQ come from the germline V gene. V was pared by 5 bases and J by 7 bases, with 11 bases between. The length of the CDR3 is 12 residues. The CDR3 DNA follows: TGTGCCAGCAGCCGAAATAGGGTTGAAGCTTTCTTT. As protein: CASSRNRVEAFF.

This clone was seen a single time. The chain combines TRBV3-1 (or the pseudogene TRBV3-2) with TRBJ2-7; TRBD1 matches at 9 bases. Germline CDR1 and CDR2: LGHDT and YNNKEL (reference sequence). Trimming cost V 5 bases and J 3 bases; bases outside gene matches: 5. The CDR3 totals 14 residues. This CDR3 is CASSYTGGIYEQYF. The CDR3 coding sequence is TGTGCCAGCAGCTATACAGGGGGCATCTACGAGCAGTACTTC.

Only one count was recorded for this clone. The rearrangement links TRBV3-1 (or the pseudogene TRBV3-2) to TRBJ2-7; D uncertain. Trimming took 2 bases from V and 0 from J, leaving 14 bases between them. There are 16 residues in the CDR3. CDR1 is LGHDT, CDR2 YNNKEL, per germline (reference sequence). CDR3 in amino acids: CASSQIRTALSYEQYF. As DNA, the CDR3 is TGTGCCAGCAGCCAAATAAGGACGGCCCTCTCCTACGAGCAGTACTTC.

J is TRBJ2-5 and V is TRBV10-1; 10 bases line up with TRBD2. CDR1 and CDR2 from the germline V gene are WNHNN and SYGVQD (reference sequence). The V and J ends lost 3 bases and 1 base, in that order; junction bases with no gene match: 2. The CDR3 consists of 15 residues. For the CDR3, the DNA is TGCGCCAGCAGTGACCCTAGCGGGGGCCAAGAGACCCAGTACTTC. Its protein product is CASSDPSGGQETQYF.

With respect to this clone: One end of the junction fails to match germline, which may point to a read error. The J gene is TRBJ1-6, the V gene TRBV7-2, with 9 bases that match TRBD1. The V gene's germline CDR1 is SGHTA and CDR2 FQGNSA. The length of the CDR3 is 15 residues. CDR3 amino acids: CASSTTGGNNSLLHF. For the CDR3, the DNA is TGTGCCAGCAGCACGACAGGGGGTAATAATTCACTCCTCCACTTT. Looking up the rest from reference TRBV7-2 and TRBJ1-6 gives the full variable domain: GAGVSQSPSNKVTEKGKDVELRCDPISGHTALYWYRQSLGQGLEFLIYFQGNSAPDKSGLPSDRFSAERTGGSVSTLTIQRTQQEDSAVYLCASSTTGGNNSLLHFGNGTRLTVT.

V is TRBV7-2 and J is TRBJ2-5; possibly TRBD2 for D (7 bases). CDR3 length: 14 amino acids. V lost 1 base to trimming and J lost 5 bases, with 11 bases between them. Germline lookup yields CDR1 SGHTA and CDR2 FQGNSA. The CDR3 reads CASSLGGGLETQYF. Here the CDR3 DNA reads TGTGCCAGCAGCTTAGGCGGGGGCTTGGAGACCCAGTACTTC.

The chain carries TRBV7-7 and TRBJ2-5; D is unclear. The CDR3 sequence is 12 residues long. Germline V CDR1 and CDR2: SSHAT, FNYEAQ (reference sequence). V dropped 4 bases and J dropped 2 bases, with 5 bases sitting between them. This CDR3 reads CASSSDQETQYF. The CDR3 DNA follows: TGTGCCAGCAGCTCAGATCAAGAGACCCAGTACTTC.

V and J are TRBV6-4 and TRBJ1-5; D not certain. The V gene lost 0 bases and the J gene lost 6 bases, with 9 bases spanning the gap. Germline CDR1 is MRHNA and CDR2 is SNTAGT. The length of the CDR3 is 14 residues. As DNA, the CDR3 is TGTGCCAGCAGTGACTCTGCCGGGTTTCAGCCCCAGCATTTT. It specifies CASSDSAGFQPQHF.

The chain carries TRBV2 and TRBJ2-3; 9 bases agree with TRBD1. Per germline, CDR1 SNHLY and CDR2 FYNNEI. CDR3 length equals 14 residues. After removal of 4 bases from V and 6 bases from J, the junction contained 5 bases not matched to a gene. DNA for the CDR3: TGTGCCAGCAGTGCGGACAGGGGCCCCGATACGCAGTATTTT. Its translation is CASSADRGPDTQYF.

The chain has TRBV14 and TRBJ2-2, with a tentative D call TRBD1 (5 bases). CDR3 length: 13 amino acids. With 3 bases removed from V and 7 bases from J, the gap between germline ends came to 9 bases. Germline V CDR1 and CDR2: SGHDN, FVKESK. This CDR3 is CASSQDTRGELFF. CDR3 coding DNA: TGTGCCAGCAGCCAGGACACTCGCGGGGAGCTGTTTTTT.

The chain uses TRBV5-5 and TRBJ2-7, with D perhaps matching TRBD2 (6 bases). Trimming pared 4 bases from V and 4 bases from J, leaving 27 bases between. CDR3 length: 18 residues. Germline V gene lookup returns CDR1 SGHKS and CDR2 YYEKEE (reference sequence). CDR3 region: CASSLTPPGGQAAYEQYF. CDR3 bases: TGTGCCAGCAGCCTTACCCCCCCCGGGGGTCAAGCCGCGTACGAGCAGTACTTC.

This clone was picked up one time. The CDR3 loop is CASSQDPGAKREKLFF. In nucleotides, the CDR3 is TGCGCCAGCAGCCAAGATCCGGGGGCAAAGCGTGAAAAACTGTTTTTT. The chain uses TRBV4-3 and TRBJ1-4; D is perhaps TRBD1 (6 bases). V lost 0 bases and J lost 7, with 15 bases in between. Per the germline V gene, CDR1 is LGHNA and CDR2 is YSLEER. The CDR3 extends over 16 amino acids.

V is TRBV18 and J is TRBJ2-2; 7 bases map to TRBD1. This CDR3 is built from 12 residues. Germline V lookup: CDR1 KGHSH, CDR2 LQKENI. The ends lost 8 bases at V and 5 bases at J; junction bases unmatched: 2. CDR3 amino acids: CASLRGTGELFF. CDR3 bases: TGTGCCAGCCTCAGGGGGACCGGGGAGCTGTTTTTT. Based on the CDR3 plus reference TRBV18 and TRBJ2-2, the full variable domain is NAGVMQNPRHLVRRRGQEARLRCSPMKGHSHVYWYRQLPEEGLKFMVYLQKENIIDESGMPKERFSAEFPKEGPSILRIQQVVRGDSAAYFCASLRGTGELFFGEGSRLTVL.

The CDR3 DNA sequence: TGTGCCAGCAGAGGGTCTCTCCTCGCCTACGAGCAGTACTTC. This translates into CASRGSLLAYEQYF. V gene TRBV2 combines with J gene TRBJ2-7, with unresolved D. V lost 6 bases and J 2 bases, leaving 14 bases between the germline ends. Germline CDR1 reads SNHLY; CDR2 reads FYNNEI. The CDR3 has 14 amino acids.

The gene calls are TRBV11-2 and TRBJ1-2, with 8 bases lining up with TRBD1. The ends lost 0 bases at V and 5 bases at J; junction bases unmatched: 8. From germline, CDR1 is SGHAT and CDR2 FQNNGV. The CDR3 totals 16 residues. CDR3 sequence (DNA): TGTGCCAGCAGCTTAGATATTGGCAGGGGGCCTTATGGCTACACCTTC. Its translation is CASSLDIGRGPYGYTF.

The chain uses TRBV7-2 and TRBJ1-3; the D gene is possibly TRBD1 (5 bases). V was pared by 5 bases and J by 0 bases, with 11 bases between. The CDR3 has 15 amino acids. CDR1 and CDR2 (germline): SGHTA, FQGNSA. CDR3 residues: CASSQTEYSGNTIYF. CDR3 nucleotide sequence: TGTGCCAGCAGCCAGACAGAATACTCTGGAAACACCATATATTTT. The whole variable domain, filled in from reference TRBV7-2 and TRBJ1-3, reads GAGVSQSPSNKVTEKGKDVELRCDPISGHTALYWYRQSLGQGLEFLIYFQGNSAPDKSGLPSDRFSAERTGGSVSTLTIQRTQQEDSAVYLCASSQTEYSGNTIYFGEGSWLTVV.

This chain connects TRBV7-2 to TRBJ2-2, with D perhaps being TRBD1 or TRBD2 (5 bases each). The length of the CDR3 is 15 residues. The germline CDR1 and CDR2 sequences are SGHTA and FQGNSA. V dropped 5 bases and J dropped 1 base, with 11 bases sitting between them. CDR3: CASSRDGQNTGELFF. The CDR3 nucleotides read TGTGCCAGCAGCCGGGACGGCCAGAACACCGGGGAGCTGTTTTTT. The full variable domain, rest sourced from reference TRBV7-2 and TRBJ2-2, is GAGVSQSPSNKVTEKGKDVELRCDPISGHTALYWYRQSLGQGLEFLIYFQGNSAPDKSGLPSDRFSAERTGGSVSTLTIQRTQQEDSAVYLCASSRDGQNTGELFFGEGSRLTVL.

This clone was seen just once. The V gene is TRBV2, the J gene TRBJ1-2; 8 bases map to TRBD1. The CDR3 is 13 residues long. Germline loops: CDR1 SNHLY, CDR2 FYNNEI. V lost 6 bases to trimming and J lost 1 base; unmatched junction nucleotides: 1. The CDR3 loop is CASSDRGNYGYTF. In DNA, the CDR3 is TGTGCCAGCAGCGACAGGGGTAACTATGGCTACACCTTC.

The chain links TRBV6-5 to TRBJ1-4; D gene uncertain. Trimming shortened V by 2 bases and J by 2 bases, and 12 bases separated the two germline ends. The CDR3 sequence is 16 residues long. The germline V gene has CDR1 MNHEY and CDR2 SVGAGI. CDR3 DNA sequence: TGTGCCAGCAGTTACCAAGGTGTAAGGACTAATGAAAAACTGTTTTTT. It codes for CASSYQGVRTNEKLFF.

The chain links TRBV5-1 to TRBJ1-1; perhaps TRBD1 as D (6 bases). The CDR3 is 16 residues long. V dropped 4 bases and J dropped 0 bases, with 16 bases sitting between them. Germline-derived CDR1 and CDR2 are SGHRS and YFSETQ. DNA of the CDR3: TGCGCCAGCAGCCCCGAAGTAGGGGGGATGAACACTGAAGCTTTCTTT. Translating it yields CASSPEVGGMNTEAFF.

As concerns this clone: Other nucleotide sequences in the sample specify the same CDR3. The chain has TRBV10-3 and TRBJ1-4, with no clear D. V was pared by 0 bases and J by 8 bases, with 10 bases between. The V gene's germline CDR1 is ENHRY and CDR2 SYGVKD. The CDR3 is 14 residues long. CDR3 protein: CAISESGVGEKLFF. CDR3 bases: TGTGCCATCAGTGAGTCCGGAGTAGGAGAAAAACTGTTTTTT.

The chain is built from TRBV18 and TRBJ2-7; 7 bases are a match to TRBD1. J lost 7 bases, V lost 0 bases, and 9 bases had no gene match. This CDR3 is 15 amino acids long. CDR1 and CDR2 from the germline V gene are KGHSH and LQKENI. CDR3 nucleotides: TGTGCCAGCTCACCACCGAGCTTAGGGGGCGGTGAGCAGTACTTC. Its translation: CASSPPSLGGGEQYF.

The chain links TRBV5-5 to TRBJ1-6; D is unresolved. CDR1 SGHKS and CDR2 YYEKEE come from the germline V gene (reference sequence). V lost 2 bases and J lost 9, with 12 bases in between. CDR3 size: 14 residues. CDR3: CASSFVRELSPLHF. Here the CDR3 DNA reads TGTGCCAGCAGCTTTGTTAGAGAACTTTCACCCCTCCACTTT.